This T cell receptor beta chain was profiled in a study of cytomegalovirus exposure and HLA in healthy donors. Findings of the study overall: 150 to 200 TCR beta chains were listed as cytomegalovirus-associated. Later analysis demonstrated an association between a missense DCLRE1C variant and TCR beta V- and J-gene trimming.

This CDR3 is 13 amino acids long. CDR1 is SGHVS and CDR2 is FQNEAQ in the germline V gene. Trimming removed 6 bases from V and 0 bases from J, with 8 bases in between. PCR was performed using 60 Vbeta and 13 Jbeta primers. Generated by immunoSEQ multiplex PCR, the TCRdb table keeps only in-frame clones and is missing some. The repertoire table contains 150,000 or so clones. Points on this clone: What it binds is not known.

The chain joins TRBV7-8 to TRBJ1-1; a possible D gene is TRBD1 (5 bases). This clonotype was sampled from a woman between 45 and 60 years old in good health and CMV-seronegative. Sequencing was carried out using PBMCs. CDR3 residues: CASRVGVNTEAFF. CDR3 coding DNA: TGTGCCAGCAGGGTAGGGGTGAACACTGAAGCTTTCTTT.